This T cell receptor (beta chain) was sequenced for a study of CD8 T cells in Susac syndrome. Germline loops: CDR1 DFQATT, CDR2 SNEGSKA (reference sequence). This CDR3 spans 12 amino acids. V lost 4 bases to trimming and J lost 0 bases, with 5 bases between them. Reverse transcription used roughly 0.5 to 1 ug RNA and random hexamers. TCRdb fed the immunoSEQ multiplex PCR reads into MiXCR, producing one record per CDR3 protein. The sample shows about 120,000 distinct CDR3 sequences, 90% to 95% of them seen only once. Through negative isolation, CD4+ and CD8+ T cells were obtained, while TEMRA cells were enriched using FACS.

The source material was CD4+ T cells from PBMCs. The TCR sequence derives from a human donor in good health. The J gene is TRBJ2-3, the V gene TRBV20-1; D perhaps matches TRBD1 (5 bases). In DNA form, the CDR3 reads TGCAGTGCTAAGGGGAGCACAGATACGCAGTATTTT. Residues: CSAKGSTDTQYF.